A selection of T cell receptor beta chains follows, all from one sample in a study of T cells after yellow fever vaccination. Each CDR3 protein gets one entry after TCRdb re-called the 5' RACE reads with MiXCR. This sample has 85,000 to 100,000 distinct CDR3 sequences; 5.8% occur once, and the top ten carry about two fifths. The sample was CD8+ T cells sorted from PBMCs, taken 10 days after the yellow fever booster vaccination. The receptors originated from a man younger than 30 who received the YFV17D yellow fever vaccine. Both conserved end residues are part of each CDR3. The D gene is left open where the match is weak. A row's size may be missing; if present it is once, few, many or a size class.

v_call: TRBV11-3
clone_size: .
d_call: .
j_call: TRBJ2-1
cdr3_nt: TGTGCCAGCAGCTTAGGGGAAGGAGGGGGGGCCGGAGATGAGCAGTTCTTC
cdr3_aa: CASSLGEGGGAGDEQFF

v_call: TRBV6-6
clone_size: few
d_call: TRBD1
j_call: TRBJ1-5
cdr3_nt: TGTGCCAGCAGTTATACGTCGGGACAGAATAGCAATCAGCCCCAGCATTTT
cdr3_aa: CASSYTSGQNSNQPQHF

v_call: TRBV19
clone_size: .
d_call: .
j_call: TRBJ1-1
cdr3_nt: TGTGCCAGTAGGCAGGGACCTATCACGGATGCTTTCTTT
cdr3_aa: CASRQGPITDAFF

v_call: TRBV29-1
clone_size: few
d_call: .
j_call: TRBJ1-5
cdr3_nt: TGCAGCGTTGAAGACGGCGCCCCAGGGGATCAGCCCCAGCATTTT
cdr3_aa: CSVEDGAPGDQPQHF

v_call: TRBV7-2
clone_size: many
d_call: .
j_call: TRBJ2-3
cdr3_nt: TGTGCCAGCAGGACTAGCACAGATACGCAGTATTTT
cdr3_aa: CASRTSTDTQYF

v_call: TRBV7-9
clone_size: .
d_call: .
j_call: TRBJ1-2
cdr3_nt: TGTGCCAGCAGCTTAGTCTCTTTGGCAGGGAATGGCTACACCTTC
cdr3_aa: CASSLVSLAGNGYTF

v_call: TRBV20-1
clone_size: few
d_call: .
j_call: TRBJ1-5
cdr3_nt: TGCAGTGCTACAGGGTTAGGTCAGCCCCAGCATTTT
cdr3_aa: CSATGLGQPQHF

v_call: TRBV5-1
clone_size: .
d_call: TRBD1
j_call: TRBJ1-1
cdr3_nt: TGCGCCAGCAGCTTTGAACAGGGGGTGAACACTGAAGCTTTCTTT
cdr3_aa: CASSFEQGVNTEAFF

v_call: TRBV12-3/TRBV12-4
clone_size: many
d_call: .
j_call: TRBJ2-1
cdr3_nt: TGTGCCAGCAGTCCCGACAGTAGCTCCTACAATGAGCAGTTCTTC
cdr3_aa: CASSPDSSSYNEQFF

v_call: TRBV11-2
clone_size: few
d_call: .
j_call: TRBJ1-1
cdr3_nt: TGTGCCAGCAGCCCAAGCGGACTCCCCGGCCCTGAAGCTTTCTTT
cdr3_aa: CASSPSGLPGPEAFF

v_call: TRBV12-3/TRBV12-4
clone_size: many
d_call: .
j_call: TRBJ2-1
cdr3_nt: TGTGCCAGCGGGCTAGCTGGTAATGAGCAGTTCTTC
cdr3_aa: CASGLAGNEQFF

v_call: TRBV7-9
clone_size: many
d_call: .
j_call: TRBJ2-3
cdr3_nt: TGTGCCAGCAGCTCCGCGGCAGATACGCAGTATTTT
cdr3_aa: CASSSAADTQYF

v_call: TRBV7-6
clone_size: few
d_call: .
j_call: TRBJ2-3
cdr3_nt: TGTGCCAGCAGCTTAGATCGCGGCAGCAGCACAGATACGCAGTATTTT
cdr3_aa: CASSLDRGSSTDTQYF

v_call: TRBV11-2
clone_size: many
d_call: TRBD2
j_call: TRBJ2-1
cdr3_nt: TGTGCCAGCAGCTATTCCCCTAGCGGGACTACCAATGAGCAGTTCTTC
cdr3_aa: CASSYSPSGTTNEQFF

v_call: TRBV19
clone_size: few
d_call: .
j_call: TRBJ1-5
cdr3_nt: TGTGCCAGTAGTATTAGTGGCATTAGTCAGCCCCAGCATTTT
cdr3_aa: CASSISGISQPQHF

v_call: TRBV29-1
clone_size: .
d_call: .
j_call: TRBJ2-7
cdr3_nt: TGCAGCGTTGAAGACCGTAGCTCCTACGAGCAGTACTTC
cdr3_aa: CSVEDRSSYEQYF

v_call: TRBV3-1
clone_size: few
d_call: .
j_call: TRBJ2-7
cdr3_nt: TGTGCCAGCAGCCATGTCAGCTCCTACGAGCAGTACTTC
cdr3_aa: CASSHVSSYEQYF

v_call: TRBV4-1
clone_size: .
d_call: .
j_call: TRBJ1-2
cdr3_nt: TGCGCCAGCAGCCAAGCGGGGAACTATGGCTACACCTTC
cdr3_aa: CASSQAGNYGYTF

v_call: TRBV25-1
clone_size: .
d_call: .
j_call: TRBJ2-2
cdr3_nt: TGTGCCAGCCTCCAAACCTGGGGACTGGCTTCGAACACCGGGGAGCTGTTTTTT
cdr3_aa: CASLQTWGLASNTGELFF

v_call: TRBV29-1
clone_size: few
d_call: TRBD1
j_call: TRBJ1-1
cdr3_nt: TGCAGCGTTAGGACAGGGATGGGCACTGAAGCTTTCTTT
cdr3_aa: CSVRTGMGTEAFF

v_call: TRBV9
clone_size: few
d_call: TRBD1
j_call: TRBJ2-3
cdr3_nt: TGTGCCAGCAGCGCCGGGACAGGCACAGATACGCAGTATTTT
cdr3_aa: CASSAGTGTDTQYF

v_call: TRBV20-1
clone_size: many
d_call: .
j_call: TRBJ2-1
cdr3_nt: TGCAGTGCTAGAGATCGGGGGGCTGAGCAGTTCTTC
cdr3_aa: CSARDRGAEQFF

v_call: TRBV5-1
clone_size: many
d_call: .
j_call: TRBJ1-1
cdr3_nt: TGCGCCAGCAGGGCAGCCAAGGCAATGAACACTGAAGCTTTCTTT
cdr3_aa: CASRAAKAMNTEAFF

v_call: TRBV7-2
clone_size: few
d_call: .
j_call: TRBJ2-3
cdr3_nt: TGTGCCAGCAGCTTAGAGGGTGCCAGGGCAGATACGCAGTATTTT
cdr3_aa: CASSLEGARADTQYF

v_call: TRBV15
clone_size: few
d_call: .
j_call: TRBJ2-7
cdr3_nt: TGTGCCACCAGCATAGCCCCGACAGAAGCCTACGAGCAGTACTTC
cdr3_aa: CATSIAPTEAYEQYF

v_call: TRBV7-9
clone_size: .
d_call: TRBD1
j_call: TRBJ2-7
cdr3_nt: TGTGCCAGCAGCTCCGGACAGGCCCCCTTCGAGCAGTACTTC
cdr3_aa: CASSSGQAPFEQYF

v_call: TRBV28
clone_size: few
d_call: .
j_call: TRBJ2-3
cdr3_nt: TGTGCCAGCAGTACGCAGGGGTTAGGAGATACGCAGTATTTT
cdr3_aa: CASSTQGLGDTQYF

v_call: TRBV6-2/TRBV6-3
clone_size: many
d_call: .
j_call: TRBJ2-1
cdr3_nt: TGTGCCAGCCGTCATAGTTACAATGAGCAGTTCTTC
cdr3_aa: CASRHSYNEQFF

v_call: TRBV6-1
clone_size: .
d_call: TRBD2
j_call: TRBJ2-2
cdr3_nt: TGTGCCAGCAATGTCGGACTAGTAGCTAGCGGGGAGCTGTTTTTT
cdr3_aa: CASNVGLVASGELFF

v_call: TRBV19
clone_size: few
d_call: TRBD1
j_call: TRBJ1-5
cdr3_nt: TGTGCCAGTAGCCTTACAGGGGGCGCGAAGCAGCCCCAGCATTTT
cdr3_aa: CASSLTGGAKQPQHF

v_call: TRBV14
clone_size: .
d_call: TRBD1
j_call: TRBJ1-1
cdr3_nt: TGTGCCAGCAGCCCCTTCGACAGGGGGCCAGACGTTTTCTTT
cdr3_aa: CASSPFDRGPDVFF

v_call: TRBV4-1
clone_size: .
d_call: TRBD1
j_call: TRBJ1-2
cdr3_nt: TGCGCCAGCAGGCGACAATCGGGACAGGGTTGGGGCTACACCTTC
cdr3_aa: CASRRQSGQGWGYTF

v_call: TRBV5-4
clone_size: .
d_call: TRBD1
j_call: TRBJ2-5
cdr3_nt: TGTGCCAGCAGCATAGCAGGGGGCAGAGAGACCCAGTACTTC
cdr3_aa: CASSIAGGRETQYF

v_call: TRBV6-5
clone_size: many
d_call: TRBD1
j_call: TRBJ1-2
cdr3_nt: TGTGCCAGCAGTACAGGGGGCGGGAGCTATGGCTACACCTTC
cdr3_aa: CASSTGGGSYGYTF

v_call: TRBV20-1
clone_size: .
d_call: .
j_call: TRBJ1-6
cdr3_nt: TGCAGTGCTAGACAGGGAGGGAATTCACCCCTCCACTTT
cdr3_aa: CSARQGGNSPLHF

v_call: TRBV3-1
clone_size: few
d_call: .
j_call: TRBJ2-3
cdr3_nt: TGTGCCAGCAGCCAGAGGGTCGCAGATACGCAGTATTTT
cdr3_aa: CASSQRVADTQYF

v_call: TRBV12-3/TRBV12-4
clone_size: .
d_call: TRBD1
j_call: TRBJ1-5
cdr3_nt: TGTGCCAGCAGTTTTAGGGGGCTCGGCAATCAGCCCCAGCATTTT
cdr3_aa: CASSFRGLGNQPQHF

v_call: TRBV27
clone_size: .
d_call: TRBD1
j_call: TRBJ2-7
cdr3_nt: TGTGCCAGCAGTTTTCAGGGACAGACCTACGAGCAGTACTTC
cdr3_aa: CASSFQGQTYEQYF

v_call: TRBV11-1
clone_size: few
d_call: .
j_call: TRBJ2-5
cdr3_nt: TGTGCCAGCAGCTTATTGCCCCAAGAGACCCAGTACTTC
cdr3_aa: CASSLLPQETQYF

v_call: TRBV7-9
clone_size: .
d_call: .
j_call: TRBJ2-1
cdr3_nt: TGTGCCAGCTCTGGCGGGACCTTGGAGCAGTTCTTC
cdr3_aa: CASSGGTLEQFF

v_call: TRBV7-9
clone_size: few
d_call: TRBD1
j_call: TRBJ2-7
cdr3_nt: TGTGCCAGCAGCCCAGCGACAGGGGAAGGCTACGAGCAGTACTTC
cdr3_aa: CASSPATGEGYEQYF

v_call: TRBV4-2
clone_size: many
d_call: .
j_call: TRBJ2-1
cdr3_nt: TGTGCCAGCAGCCAAGATCCCGGGGATGAGCAGTTCTTC
cdr3_aa: CASSQDPGDEQFF

v_call: TRBV28
clone_size: .
d_call: .
j_call: TRBJ2-7
cdr3_nt: TGTGCCAGCAGTTTTTTGGCCCCGATCTACGAGCAGTACTTC
cdr3_aa: CASSFLAPIYEQYF

v_call: TRBV4-3
clone_size: many
d_call: .
j_call: TRBJ1-5
cdr3_nt: TGCGCCAGCAGCCAAGAAGCAATGGGGGGGCTGAATCAGCCCCAGCATTTT
cdr3_aa: CASSQEAMGGLNQPQHF

v_call: TRBV6-1
clone_size: few
d_call: TRBD2
j_call: TRBJ2-3
cdr3_nt: TGTGCCAGCAGTGAAGCCGGCGGGGGGGTCACAGATACGCAGTATTTT
cdr3_aa: CASSEAGGGVTDTQYF

v_call: TRBV12-3/TRBV12-4
clone_size: few
d_call: TRBD1
j_call: TRBJ1-5
cdr3_nt: TGTGCCAGCAGGGACAGGGGACGGAATCAGCCCCAGCATTTT
cdr3_aa: CASRDRGRNQPQHF

v_call: TRBV11-2
clone_size: few
d_call: .
j_call: TRBJ1-1
cdr3_nt: TGTGCCAGCAGCCGGTCGGTGAACACTGAAGCTTTCTTT
cdr3_aa: CASSRSVNTEAFF

v_call: TRBV28
clone_size: many
d_call: .
j_call: TRBJ2-7
cdr3_nt: TGTGCCAGCAGTCAACCAGATACAGGGTTCTACGAGCAGTACTTC
cdr3_aa: CASSQPDTGFYEQYF

v_call: TRBV4-3
clone_size: few
d_call: .
j_call: TRBJ2-4
cdr3_nt: TGCGCCAGCAGCCCCGACATGGTTAGCATTCAGTACTTC
cdr3_aa: CASSPDMVSIQYF

v_call: TRBV7-3
clone_size: .
d_call: .
j_call: TRBJ2-3
cdr3_nt: TGTGCCAGCAGCCCGGGACCCCCAGATACGCAGTATTTT
cdr3_aa: CASSPGPPDTQYF

v_call: TRBV18
clone_size: few
d_call: TRBD1
j_call: TRBJ1-5
cdr3_nt: TGTGCCAGCTCCGAGGTGGGGACAGGGGATCAGCCCCAGCATTTT
cdr3_aa: CASSEVGTGDQPQHF

v_call: TRBV20-1
clone_size: many
d_call: .
j_call: TRBJ2-2
cdr3_nt: TGCAGTGCTAGAGACCCAGGGGCGGGGGCCCACACCGGGGAGCTGTTTTTT
cdr3_aa: CSARDPGAGAHTGELFF

v_call: TRBV3-1
clone_size: .
d_call: .
j_call: TRBJ2-5
cdr3_nt: TGTGCCAGCACCTCACCCGTGGTGGGTCGGGGGAACTTAGGCGAAGAGACCCAGTACTTC
cdr3_aa: CASTSPVVGRGNLGEETQYF

v_call: TRBV20-1
clone_size: few
d_call: .
j_call: TRBJ2-1
cdr3_nt: TGCAGTGCTAGAGATCAGTTCAGGGCCAATGAGCAGTTCTTC
cdr3_aa: CSARDQFRANEQFF

v_call: TRBV6-2/TRBV6-3
clone_size: .
d_call: .
j_call: TRBJ1-2
cdr3_nt: TGTGCCAGCAGTTACTCGATTCCCCAGGGAAGGGACCTCTATGGCTACACCTTC
cdr3_aa: CASSYSIPQGRDLYGYTF

v_call: TRBV7-9
clone_size: many
d_call: TRBD1
j_call: TRBJ2-7
cdr3_nt: TGTGCCAGCAGCCCCAGGGACAGATCCTACGAGCAGTACTTC
cdr3_aa: CASSPRDRSYEQYF

v_call: TRBV7-6
clone_size: .
d_call: TRBD1
j_call: TRBJ2-1
cdr3_nt: TGTGCCAGCAGCCTTACAGGGGGCGCCCGGTTCGGCAATGAGCAGTTCTTC
cdr3_aa: CASSLTGGARFGNEQFF

v_call: TRBV6-5
clone_size: .
d_call: .
j_call: TRBJ1-1
cdr3_nt: TGTGCCAGCAGTTACATGGCGAACACTGAAGCTTTCTTT
cdr3_aa: CASSYMANTEAFF

v_call: TRBV7-2
clone_size: .
d_call: .
j_call: TRBJ1-1
cdr3_nt: TGTGCCAGCAGCTTAGCGGGCACTGAAGCTTTCTTT
cdr3_aa: CASSLAGTEAFF